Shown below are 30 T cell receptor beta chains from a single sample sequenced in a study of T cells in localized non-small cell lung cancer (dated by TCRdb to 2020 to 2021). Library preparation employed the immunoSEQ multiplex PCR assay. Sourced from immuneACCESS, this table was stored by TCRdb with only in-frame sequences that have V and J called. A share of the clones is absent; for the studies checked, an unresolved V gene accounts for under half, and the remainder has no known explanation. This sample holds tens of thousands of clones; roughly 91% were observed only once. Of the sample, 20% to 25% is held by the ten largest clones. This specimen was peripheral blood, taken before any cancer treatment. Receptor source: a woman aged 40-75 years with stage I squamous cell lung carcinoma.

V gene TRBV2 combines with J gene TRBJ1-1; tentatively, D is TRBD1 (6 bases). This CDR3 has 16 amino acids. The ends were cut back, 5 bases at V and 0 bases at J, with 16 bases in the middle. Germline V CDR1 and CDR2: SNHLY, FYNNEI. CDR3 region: CASSSLGQIMNTEAFF. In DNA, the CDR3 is TGTGCCAGCAGTTCACTGGGACAAATCATGAACACTGAAGCTTTCTTT.

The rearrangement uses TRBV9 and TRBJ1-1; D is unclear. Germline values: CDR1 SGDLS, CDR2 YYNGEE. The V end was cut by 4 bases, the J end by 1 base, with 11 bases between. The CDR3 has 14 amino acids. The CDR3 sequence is CASSPLGRNTEAFF. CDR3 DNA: TGTGCCAGCAGCCCCCTGGGTCGGAACACTGAAGCTTTCTTT.

The chain's CDR3 is CASSLVTYEQYF. The CDR3 nucleotides read TGTGCCAGCAGCTTGGTCACCTACGAGCAGTACTTC. The V and J genes are TRBV5-5 and TRBJ2-7; D is ambiguous. This CDR3 is built from 12 residues. Germline V gives CDR1 SGHKS, CDR2 YYEKEE (reference sequence). The V and J ends lost 0 bases and 2 bases respectively, with 3 bases between them.

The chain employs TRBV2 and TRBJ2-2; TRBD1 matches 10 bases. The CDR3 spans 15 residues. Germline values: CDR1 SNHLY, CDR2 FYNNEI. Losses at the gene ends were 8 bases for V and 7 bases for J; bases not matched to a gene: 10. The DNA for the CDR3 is TGTGCCAGCGGCAGGGACAGGGGAGACATCGGGGAGCTGTTTTTT. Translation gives CASGRDRGDIGELFF.

CDR3 coding DNA: TGTGCCAGCAGACGTCGGACAGGATTAAACTATGGCTACACCTTC. Protein sequence: CASRRRTGLNYGYTF. This chain links TRBV6-5 with TRBJ1-2; TRBD1 aligns across 7 bases. CDR1 and CDR2 from the germline V gene are MNHEY and SVGAGI. Unmatched junction bases numbered 9, after V lost 6 bases and J lost 2 bases. CDR3 length: 15 residues.

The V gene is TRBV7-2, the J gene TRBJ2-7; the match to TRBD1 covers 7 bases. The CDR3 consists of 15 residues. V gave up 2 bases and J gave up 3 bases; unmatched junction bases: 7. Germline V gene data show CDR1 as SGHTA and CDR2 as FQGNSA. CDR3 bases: TGTGCCAGCAGCTTACACCCAACAGGGGACTACGAGCAGTACTTC. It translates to CASSLHPTGDYEQYF.

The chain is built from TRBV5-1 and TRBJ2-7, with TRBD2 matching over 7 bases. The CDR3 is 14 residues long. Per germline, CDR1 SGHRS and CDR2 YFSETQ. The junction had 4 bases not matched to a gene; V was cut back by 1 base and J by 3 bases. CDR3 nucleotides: TGCGCCAGCAGCTTGCTGGGGGGGTTCTACGAGCAGTACTTC. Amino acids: CASSLLGGFYEQYF.

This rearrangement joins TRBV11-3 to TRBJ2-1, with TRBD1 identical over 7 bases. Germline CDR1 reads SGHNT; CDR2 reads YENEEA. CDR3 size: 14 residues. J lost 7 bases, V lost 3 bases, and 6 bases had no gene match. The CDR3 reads CASSFRGGPNEQFF. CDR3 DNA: TGTGCCAGCAGCTTTAGAGGGGGCCCGAATGAGCAGTTCTTC.

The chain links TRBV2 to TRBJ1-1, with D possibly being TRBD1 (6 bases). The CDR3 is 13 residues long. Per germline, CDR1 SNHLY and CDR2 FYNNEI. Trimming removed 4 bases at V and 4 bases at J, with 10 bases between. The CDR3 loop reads CASSVRGSTEAFF. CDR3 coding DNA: TGTGCCAGCAGTGTCAGGGGTTCCACTGAAGCTTTCTTT. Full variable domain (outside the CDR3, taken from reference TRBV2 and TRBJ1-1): EPEVTQTPSHQVTQMGQEVILRCVPISNHLYFYWYRQILGQKVEFLVSFYNNEISEKSEIFDDQFSVERPDGSNFTLKIRSTKLEDSAMYFCASSVRGSTEAFFGQGTRLTVV.

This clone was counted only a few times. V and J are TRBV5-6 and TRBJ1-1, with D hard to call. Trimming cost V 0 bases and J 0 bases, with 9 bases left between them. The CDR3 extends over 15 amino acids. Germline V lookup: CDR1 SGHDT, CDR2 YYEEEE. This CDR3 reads CASSLVHGMNTEAFF. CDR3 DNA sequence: TGTGCCAGCAGCTTGGTTCACGGCATGAACACTGAAGCTTTCTTT.

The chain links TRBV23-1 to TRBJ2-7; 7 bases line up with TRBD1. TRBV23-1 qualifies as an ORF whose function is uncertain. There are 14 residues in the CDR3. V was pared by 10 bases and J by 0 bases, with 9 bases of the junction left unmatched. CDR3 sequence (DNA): TGCGCCAAAGGGGGTCAGGGGGACTCCTACGAGCAGTACTTC. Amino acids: CAKGGQGDSYEQYF.

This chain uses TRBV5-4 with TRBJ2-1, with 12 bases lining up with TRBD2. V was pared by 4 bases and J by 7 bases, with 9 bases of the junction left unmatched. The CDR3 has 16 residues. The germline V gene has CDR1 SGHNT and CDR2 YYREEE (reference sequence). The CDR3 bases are TGTGCCAGCAGCCGGGCTAGCGGGGGGGCATGGAATGAGCAGTTCTTC. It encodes CASSRASGGAWNEQFF.

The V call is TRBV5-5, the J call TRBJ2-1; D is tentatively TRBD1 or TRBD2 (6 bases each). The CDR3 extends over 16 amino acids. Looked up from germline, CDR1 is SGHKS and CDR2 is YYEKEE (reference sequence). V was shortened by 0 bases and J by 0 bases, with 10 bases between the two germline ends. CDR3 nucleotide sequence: TGTGCCAGCAGCTTGGTAGGGGGAGGCTCCTACAATGAGCAGTTCTTC. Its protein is CASSLVGGGSYNEQFF.

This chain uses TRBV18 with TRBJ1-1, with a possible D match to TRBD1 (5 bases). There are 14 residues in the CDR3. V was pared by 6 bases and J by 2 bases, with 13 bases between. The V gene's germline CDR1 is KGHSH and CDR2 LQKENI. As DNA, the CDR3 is TGTGCCAGCTCCCTGGGGGTAGGAAACACTGAAGCTTTCTTT. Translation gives CASSLGVGNTEAFF. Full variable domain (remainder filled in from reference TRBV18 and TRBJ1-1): NAGVMQNPRHLVRRRGQEARLRCSPMKGHSHVYWYRQLPEEGLKFMVYLQKENIIDESGMPKERFSAEFPKEGPSILRIQQVVRGDSAAYFCASSLGVGNTEAFFGQGTRLTVV.

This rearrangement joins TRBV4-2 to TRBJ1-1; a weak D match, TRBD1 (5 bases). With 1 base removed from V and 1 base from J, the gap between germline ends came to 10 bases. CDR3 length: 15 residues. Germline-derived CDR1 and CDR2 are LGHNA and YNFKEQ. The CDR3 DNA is TGTGCCAGCAGCCAAGGAGTGGGGCGGAACACTGAAGCTTTCTTT. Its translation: CASSQGVGRNTEAFF.

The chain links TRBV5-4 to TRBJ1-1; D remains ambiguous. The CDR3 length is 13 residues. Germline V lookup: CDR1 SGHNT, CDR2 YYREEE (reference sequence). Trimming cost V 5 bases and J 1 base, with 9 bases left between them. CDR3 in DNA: TGTGCCAGCAGTTTTACAACGAACACTGAAGCTTTCTTT. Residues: CASSFTTNTEAFF. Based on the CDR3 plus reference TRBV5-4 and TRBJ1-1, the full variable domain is ETGVTQSPTHLIKTRGQQVTLRCSSQSGHNTVSWYQQALGQGPQFIFQYYREEENGRGNFPPRFSGLQFPNYSSELNVNALELDDSALYLCASSFTTNTEAFFGQGTRLTVV.

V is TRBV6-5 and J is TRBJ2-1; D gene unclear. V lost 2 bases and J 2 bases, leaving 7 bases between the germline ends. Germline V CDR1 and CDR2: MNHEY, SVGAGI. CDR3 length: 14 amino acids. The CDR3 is CASSYLSPYNEQFF. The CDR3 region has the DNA TGTGCCAGCAGTTACCTCAGCCCCTACAATGAGCAGTTCTTC.

The DNA of the CDR3 is TGTGCCAGCAGTACAAGGGCTAGCGGGGGCTCCTACGAGCAGTACTTC. Translating gives CASSTRASGGSYEQYF. The J gene is TRBJ2-7, the V gene TRBV2, with TRBD2 matching over 10 bases. Germline CDR1 reads SNHLY; CDR2 reads FYNNEI. This CDR3 is built from 16 residues. With V trimmed by 5 bases and J by 0 bases, 7 bases remained unmatched.

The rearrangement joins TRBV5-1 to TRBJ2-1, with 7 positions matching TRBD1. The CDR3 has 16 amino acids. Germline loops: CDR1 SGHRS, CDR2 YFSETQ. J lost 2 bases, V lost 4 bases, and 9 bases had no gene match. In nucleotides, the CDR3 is TGCGCCAGCAGCCTCCAAACGGGACAGACCTACAATGAGCAGTTCTTC. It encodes CASSLQTGQTYNEQFF.

The CDR3 bases are TGTGCCAGCAAGGCAGGGGGCCCTTATGGCTACACCTTC. Its protein is CASKAGGPYGYTF. This chain joins TRBV27 and TRBJ1-2; 8 bases agree with TRBD1. Germline assignment: CDR1 MNHEY and CDR2 SMNVEV (reference sequence). The CDR3 contains 13 residues. V dropped 7 bases and J dropped 5; count of bases not matched to a gene: 6.

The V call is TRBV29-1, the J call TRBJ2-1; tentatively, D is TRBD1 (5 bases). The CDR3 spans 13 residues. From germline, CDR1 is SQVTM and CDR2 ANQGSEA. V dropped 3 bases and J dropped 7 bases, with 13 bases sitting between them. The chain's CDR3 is CSVDTQGMNEQFF. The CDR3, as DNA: TGCAGCGTTGATACCCAGGGAATGAATGAGCAGTTCTTC.

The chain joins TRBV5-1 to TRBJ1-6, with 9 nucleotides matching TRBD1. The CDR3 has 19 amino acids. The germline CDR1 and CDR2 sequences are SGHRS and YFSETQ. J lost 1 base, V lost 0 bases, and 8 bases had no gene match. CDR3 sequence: CASSLGTGGSMSYNSPLHF. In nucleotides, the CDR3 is TGCGCCAGCAGCTTGGGTACAGGGGGCAGTATGTCCTATAATTCACCCCTCCACTTT.

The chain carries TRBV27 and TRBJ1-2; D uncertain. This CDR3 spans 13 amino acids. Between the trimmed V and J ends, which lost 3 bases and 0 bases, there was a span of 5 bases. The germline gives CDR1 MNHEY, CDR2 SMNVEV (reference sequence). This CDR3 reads CASSFRSNYGYTF. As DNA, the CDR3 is TGTGCCAGCAGTTTTAGGTCTAACTATGGCTACACCTTC.

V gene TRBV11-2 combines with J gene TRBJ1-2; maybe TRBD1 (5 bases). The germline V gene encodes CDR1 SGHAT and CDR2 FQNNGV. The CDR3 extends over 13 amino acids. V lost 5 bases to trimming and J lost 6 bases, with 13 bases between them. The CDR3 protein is CASSPDTIHGYTF. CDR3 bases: TGTGCCAGCAGCCCGGACACTATCCATGGCTACACCTTC.

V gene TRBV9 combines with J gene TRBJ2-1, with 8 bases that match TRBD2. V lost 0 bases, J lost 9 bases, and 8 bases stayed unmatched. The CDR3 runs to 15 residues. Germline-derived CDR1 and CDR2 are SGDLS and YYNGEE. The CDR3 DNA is TGTGCCAGCAGCGTAGAGGCTAGCGCGGGGGGTGAGCAGTTCTTC. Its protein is CASSVEASAGGEQFF.

CDR3 in DNA: TGTGCCGGCTCGCCGGACAGCTATGGCTACACCTTC. This gives the protein CAGSPDSYGYTF. The V call is TRBV6-5, the J call TRBJ1-2; TRBD1 might be the D (6 bases). The CDR3 length is 12 residues. CDR1 is MNHEY and CDR2 is SVGAGI in the germline V gene. The V end was cut by 11 bases, the J end by 4 bases, with 14 bases between.

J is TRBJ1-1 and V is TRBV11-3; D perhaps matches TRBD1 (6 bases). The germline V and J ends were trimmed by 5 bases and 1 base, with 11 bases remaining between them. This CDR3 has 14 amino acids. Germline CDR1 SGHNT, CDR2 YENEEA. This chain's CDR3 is CASSPLTGNTEAFF. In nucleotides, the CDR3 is TGTGCCAGCAGCCCCCTGACAGGGAACACTGAAGCTTTCTTT.

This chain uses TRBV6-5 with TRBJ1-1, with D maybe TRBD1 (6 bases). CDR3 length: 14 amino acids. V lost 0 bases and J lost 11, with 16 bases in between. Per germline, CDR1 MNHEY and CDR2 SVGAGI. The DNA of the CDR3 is TGTGCCAGCAGTTACTCGACCGGGGGCACTGGGGCTTTCTTT. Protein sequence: CASSYSTGGTGAFF.

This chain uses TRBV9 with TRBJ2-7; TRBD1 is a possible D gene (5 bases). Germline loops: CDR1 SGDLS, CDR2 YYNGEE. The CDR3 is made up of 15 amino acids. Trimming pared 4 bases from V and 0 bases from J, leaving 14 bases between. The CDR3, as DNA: TGTGCCAGCAGCCCACGCCAGGGAAACTCCTACGAGCAGTACTTC. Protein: CASSPRQGNSYEQYF.

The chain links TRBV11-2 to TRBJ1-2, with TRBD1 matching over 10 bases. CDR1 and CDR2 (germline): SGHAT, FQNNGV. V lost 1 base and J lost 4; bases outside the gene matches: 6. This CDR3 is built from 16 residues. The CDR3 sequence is CASSLAVTGGAYGYTF. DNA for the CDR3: TGTGCCAGCAGCTTAGCCGTGACAGGGGGCGCCTATGGCTACACCTTC. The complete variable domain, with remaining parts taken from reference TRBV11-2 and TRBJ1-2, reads EAGVAQSPRYKIIEKRQSVAFWCNPISGHATLYWYQQILGQGPKLLIQFQNNGVVDDSQLPKDRFSAERLKGVDSTLKIQPAKLEDSAVYLCASSLAVTGGAYGYTFGSGTRLTVV.